A single sample is the source of the 21 T cell receptor beta chains below, sequenced in a study of cytomegalovirus exposure and HLA in healthy donors. Amplification used 60 Vbeta primers and 13 Jbeta primers. Generated by immunoSEQ multiplex PCR, the TCRdb table keeps only in-frame clones and is missing some. This sample has 150,000 to 200,000 clones, with about 80% found just once. Specimen: PBMCs. Receptors originate from a man between 60 and 70 years old in good health and CMV-seronegative.

V gene TRBV7-2 combines with J gene TRBJ2-5; 9 bases fit TRBD1. The V segment lost 5 bases and the J segment 2 bases; nucleotides outside the gene matches: 6. Germline V gene data show CDR1 as SGHTA and CDR2 as FQGNSA. The CDR3 totals 15 residues. CDR3 residues: CASSVTGTGQETQYF. The CDR3 DNA follows: TGTGCCAGCAGCGTTACCGGGACAGGGCAAGAGACCCAGTACTTC.

The gene calls are TRBV12-5 and TRBJ2-3, with D uncertain. The CDR3 loop spans 14 amino acids. Deletions cut 2 bases from V and 4 bases from J, with 10 bases between. Germline-derived CDR1 and CDR2 are LGHNT and FRNRAP. This CDR3 is CASGLMQAADTQYF. CDR3 coding DNA: TGTGCTAGTGGTTTGATGCAAGCCGCAGATACGCAGTATTTT.

V is TRBV2 and J is TRBJ2-7, with 7 bases aligning to TRBD1. The germline CDR1 and CDR2 sequences are SNHLY and FYNNEI. The CDR3 contains 14 residues. V was pared by 7 bases and J by 7 bases, with 13 bases of the junction left unmatched. DNA of the CDR3: TGTGCCAGCACCCTACAGGGGCCCTCGGGTGAGCAGTACTTC. As protein: CASTLQGPSGEQYF.

The gene calls are TRBV6-6 and TRBJ1-1; possible D gene TRBD1, 6 bases. Germline V gene data show CDR1 as MNHNY and CDR2 as SVGAGI (reference sequence). The ends were cut back, 2 bases at V and 1 base at J, with 11 bases in the middle. The CDR3 totals 15 residues. CDR3 sequence reads: CASSYHGQQNTEAFF. The CDR3 DNA sequence: TGTGCCAGCAGTTACCACGGACAGCAGAACACTGAAGCTTTCTTT.

This sequence joins TRBV29-1 and TRBJ2-1; D is unresolved. V was clipped by 4 bases and J by 7 bases, with 17 bases between them. Germline values: CDR1 SQVTM, CDR2 ANQGSEA. The CDR3 has 14 residues. The CDR3 reads CSVGISRRGNEQFF. The CDR3 nucleotides read TGCAGCGTTGGAATAAGCCGCCGAGGAAATGAGCAGTTCTTC.

The CDR3 region has the DNA TGTGCCAGCAGTGACAGTCAGGTGTCTCAGCCCCAGCATTTT. Amino acid sequence: CASSDSQVSQPQHF. The chain uses TRBV6-1 and TRBJ1-5; no clear D gene. Trimming pared 3 bases from V and 6 bases from J, leaving 12 bases between. Germline V lookup: CDR1 MNHNS, CDR2 SASEGT. This CDR3 has 14 residues.

The rearrangement uses TRBV28 and TRBJ2-2, with 9 bases fitting TRBD2. The V gene's germline CDR1 is MDHEN and CDR2 SYDVKM. The CDR3 sequence is 15 residues long. Losses at the gene ends were 2 bases for V and 5 bases for J; bases not matched to a gene: 3. The CDR3 sequence: CASSLVLAGTGELFF. The CDR3, as DNA: TGTGCCAGCAGTTTAGTCCTAGCGGGGACCGGGGAGCTGTTTTTT.

This clone occurred once. The junction does not match germline at one end; this may be a read error. At the DNA level, this CDR3 is encoded by other sequences in the same sample as well. The J gene is TRBJ1-2, the V gene TRBV29-1; maybe TRBD1 (6 bases). CDR1 and CDR2 (germline): SQVTM, ANQGSEA. CDR3 length equals 13 residues. For the CDR3, the DNA is TGCAGTGTTGTACAGGGTTCAAACTATGGCTACACCTTC. Protein sequence: CSVVQGSNYGYTF.

This CDR3 is CASSIAARDEQFF. The CDR3 coding sequence is TGTGCCAGTAGTATTGCCGCCAGGGATGAGCAGTTCTTC. This chain links TRBV19 with TRBJ2-1, with D possibly TRBD1 on 5 matching bases. CDR3 size: 13 residues. Trimming took off 3 bases at V and 8 bases at J, with 11 bases between the two ends. CDR1 is LNHDA, CDR2 SQIVND, per germline (reference sequence).

The rearrangement joins TRBV4-1 to TRBJ1-4; the match to TRBD1 covers 7 bases. This CDR3 is 18 amino acids long. Germline loops: CDR1 MGHRA, CDR2 YSYEKL. After removal of 1 base from V and 8 bases from J, the junction contained 16 bases not matched to a gene. The CDR3 spells CASSQVFHDRVLREKLFF. The CDR3 DNA is TGCGCCAGCAGCCAAGTGTTCCACGACAGGGTTTTAAGGGAAAAACTGTTTTTT.

This clone has only a few counts. The chain combines TRBV28 with TRBJ1-1; D not certain. CDR3 length: 12 residues. Per germline, CDR1 MDHEN and CDR2 SYDVKM. Trimming took off 5 bases at V and 11 bases at J, with 15 bases between the two ends. The CDR3 sequence is CASSPRLLLAFF. The CDR3 DNA is TGTGCCAGCAGTCCCCGACTGCTATTGGCTTTCTTT.

This chain connects TRBV14 to TRBJ2-7, with D unresolved. The CDR3 loop spans 12 amino acids. V shed 4 bases and J shed 6 bases, with 10 bases lying between them. The germline gives CDR1 SGHDN, CDR2 FVKESK. CDR3: CASSPLSGEQYF. The DNA for the CDR3 is TGTGCCAGCAGCCCCCTCTCCGGCGAGCAGTACTTC.

This sequence joins TRBV19 and TRBJ2-7; 8 nucleotides agree with TRBD2. The CDR3 contains 15 residues. CDR1 is LNHDA and CDR2 is SQIVND in the germline V gene (reference sequence). V lost 5 bases and J lost 0; bases outside the gene matches: 6. CDR3 nucleotide sequence: TGTGCCAGTAGTTCCGGAGCGGGGGCCTCCTACGAGCAGTACTTC. Its protein is CASSSGAGASYEQYF.

This chain uses TRBV4-3 with TRBJ2-7; TRBD2 agrees at 8 bases. V was pared by 4 bases and J by 3 bases, with 11 bases of the junction left unmatched. The germline V gene encodes CDR1 LGHNA and CDR2 YSLEER. The CDR3 spans 16 residues. CDR3 sequence reads: CASSPGPGLDIYEQYF. The DNA of the CDR3 is TGCGCCAGCAGCCCGGGCCCGGGACTAGATATCTACGAGCAGTACTTC.

This clone has just one count. Here the CDR3 DNA reads TGTGCCAGCTCACCAGTGGGACAGTATGTTGCAACTAATGAAAAACTGTTTTTT. It yields the protein CASSPVGQYVATNEKLFF. The chain is built from TRBV18 and TRBJ1-4; 7 bases are shared with TRBD1. With 2 bases clipped from V and 0 bases from J, the junction kept 9 bases outside the gene matches. The germline CDR1 and CDR2 sequences are KGHSH and LQKENI. CDR3 length equals 18 residues.

The chain couples TRBV4-1 to TRBJ2-7; TRBD2 agrees at 7 bases. The CDR3 extends over 16 amino acids. The J segment lost 3 bases and the V segment lost 1 base, leaving 9 bases of the junction unmatched. Germline V lookup: CDR1 MGHRA, CDR2 YSYEKL. In DNA, the CDR3 is TGCGCCAGCAGCCAAGGACCAGCGGGGCTAATCTACGAGCAGTACTTC. Its protein product is CASSQGPAGLIYEQYF.

The genes are TRBV6-6 and TRBJ2-1; D not resolved. CDR3 length: 13 amino acids. V was cut by 6 bases and J by 6 bases, with 12 bases left in between. The germline V gene has CDR1 MNHNY and CDR2 SVGAGI (reference sequence). CDR3 DNA sequence: TGTGCCAGCAGACTTAGTTCGGGCAATGAGCAGTTCTTC. This codes for CASRLSSGNEQFF.

The chain has TRBV4-1 and TRBJ1-1, with TRBD1 matching 7 bases. Unmatched junction bases numbered 4, after V lost 1 base and J lost 5 bases. This CDR3 has 14 residues. The V gene's germline CDR1 is MGHRA and CDR2 YSYEKL. CDR3 region: CASSQVAGGTEAFF. DNA for the CDR3: TGCGCCAGCAGCCAAGTTGCAGGGGGTACTGAAGCTTTCTTT.

The chain uses TRBV28 and TRBJ1-1, with D tentatively TRBD1 (5 bases). The ends were cut back, 8 bases at V and 0 bases at J, with 10 bases in the middle. The CDR3 is 13 residues long. The germline V gene has CDR1 MDHEN and CDR2 SYDVKM. This CDR3 reads CASGDRMNTEAFF. The CDR3 nucleotides read TGTGCCAGCGGAGACAGAATGAACACTGAAGCTTTCTTT.

This chain uses TRBV7-9 with TRBJ1-2, with 9 nucleotides matching TRBD1. With V trimmed by 5 bases and J by 4 bases, 5 bases remained unmatched. The germline gives CDR1 SEHNR, CDR2 FQNEAQ (reference sequence). The CDR3 covers 14 residues. The CDR3 reads CASSQRQGGYGYTF. CDR3 bases: TGTGCCAGCAGCCAAAGACAGGGGGGCTATGGCTACACCTTC.

The chain couples TRBV18 to TRBJ2-7; D unresolved. Between the trimmed V and J ends, which lost 2 bases and 5 bases, there was a span of 22 bases. The CDR3 has 17 residues. Germline V gives CDR1 KGHSH, CDR2 LQKENI. CDR3 in amino acids: CASSPSLLGSGSHEQYF. For the CDR3, the DNA is TGTGCCAGCTCACCATCGTTACTCGGGTCTGGATCGCACGAGCAGTACTTC.